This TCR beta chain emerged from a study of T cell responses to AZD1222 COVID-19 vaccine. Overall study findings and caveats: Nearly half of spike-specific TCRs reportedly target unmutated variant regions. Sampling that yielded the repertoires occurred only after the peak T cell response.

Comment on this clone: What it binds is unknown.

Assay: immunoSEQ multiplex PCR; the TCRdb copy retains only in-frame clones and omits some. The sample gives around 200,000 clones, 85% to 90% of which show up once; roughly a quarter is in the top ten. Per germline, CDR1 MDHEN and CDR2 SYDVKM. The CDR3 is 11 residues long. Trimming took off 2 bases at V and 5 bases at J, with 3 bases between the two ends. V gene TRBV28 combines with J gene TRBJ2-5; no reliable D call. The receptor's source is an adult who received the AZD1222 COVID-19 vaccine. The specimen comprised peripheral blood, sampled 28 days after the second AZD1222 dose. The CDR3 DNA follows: TGTGCCAGCAGTTTAACGGAGACCCAGTACTTC. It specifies CASSLTETQYF.